This T cell receptor beta chain was obtained from a study of shared clonotypes between healthy human individuals. Study-level results: The study found roughly 5% of naive CD4 clonotypes shared across a handful of donors.

V was clipped by 0 bases and J by 7 bases, with 7 bases between them. The germline gives CDR1 SNHLY, CDR2 FYNNEI. This CDR3 contains 12 residues. Some clones are missing from TCRdb's copy, which holds only in-frame ones; the method was immunoSEQ multiplex PCR. The sample records under 1 million clones, 96% being singletons. As regards this clone: The antigen is undetermined.

It was CD45RO-negative cells, positively selected for CCR7, that made up naive CD8 cells, with terminally differentiated effector memory CD45RA+ cells excluded. The rearrangement uses TRBV2 and TRBJ2-7, with a possible D match to TRBD2 (5 bases). The sample taken for sequencing was naive CD8+ T cells sorted from blood. The source of this sequence is a man younger than 45 in good health. CDR3 nucleotide sequence: TGTGCCAGCAGTGAAGCCCCGGGGGAGCAGTACTTC. Translated, it gives CASSEAPGEQYF.